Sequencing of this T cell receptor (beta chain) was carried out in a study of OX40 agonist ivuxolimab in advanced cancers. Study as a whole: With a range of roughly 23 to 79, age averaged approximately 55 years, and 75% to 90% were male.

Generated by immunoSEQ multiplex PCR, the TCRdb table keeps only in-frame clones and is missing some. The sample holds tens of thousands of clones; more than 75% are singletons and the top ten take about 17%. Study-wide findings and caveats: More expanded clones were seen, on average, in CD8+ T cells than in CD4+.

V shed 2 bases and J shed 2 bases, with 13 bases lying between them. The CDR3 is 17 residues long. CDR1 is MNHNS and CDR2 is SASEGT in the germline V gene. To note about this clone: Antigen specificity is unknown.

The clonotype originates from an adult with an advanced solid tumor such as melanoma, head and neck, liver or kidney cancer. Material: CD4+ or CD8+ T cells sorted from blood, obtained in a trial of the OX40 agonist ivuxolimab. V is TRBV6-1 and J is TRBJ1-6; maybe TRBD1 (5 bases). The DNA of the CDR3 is TGTGCCAGCAGTGAATTTCCAGGGTACGCCTATAATTCACCCCTCCACTTT. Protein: CASSEFPGYAYNSPLHF.